The rows below give T cell receptor beta chains drawn from one sample of a study of CD8 T cells in Susac syndrome. MiXCR was run by TCRdb on the immunoSEQ multiplex PCR reads, yielding one entry per CDR3 protein. The sample has roughly 250,000 distinct CDR3 sequences, 90% to 96% seen once. The sample taken for sequencing was CD4+ T cells from PBMCs. The source of these receptors is a human donor with Susac syndrome. CDR3s include the opening cysteine and the closing phenylalanine or tryptophan. The order of the fields is J gene, clone size, D gene, V gene, CDR3 protein, CDR3 DNA. The D gene is left open where the match is weak. Only part of the rows carry a size: once, few, many, or a class if the clone is expanded.

j_call: TRBJ2-1; clone_size: -; d_call: -; v_call: TRBV29-1; cdr3_aa: CSVGWEAYNEQFF; cdr3_nt: TGCAGCGTTGGGTGGGAGGCCTACAATGAGCAGTTCTTC
j_call: TRBJ1-5; clone_size: -; d_call: -; v_call: TRBV28; cdr3_aa: CASTDSKQIQPQHF; cdr3_nt: TGTGCCAGCACCGATAGCAAACAAATTCAGCCCCAGCATTTT
j_call: TRBJ1-1; clone_size: -; d_call: TRBD1; v_call: TRBV24-1; cdr3_aa: CATSDSGTGGVRTEAFF; cdr3_nt: TGTGCCACCAGTGATTCCGGGACAGGGGGCGTGAGGACTGAAGCTTTCTTT
j_call: TRBJ1-1; clone_size: -; d_call: TRBD1; v_call: TRBV6-5; cdr3_aa: CASSSPGQSAFF; cdr3_nt: TGTGCCAGCAGTTCCCCGGGACAGTCAGCTTTCTTT
j_call: TRBJ2-1; clone_size: -; d_call: -; v_call: TRBV12-3/TRBV12-4; cdr3_aa: CASSPRDHNEQFF; cdr3_nt: TGTGCCAGCAGCCCCCGGGACCACAATGAGCAGTTCTTC
j_call: TRBJ2-3; clone_size: once; d_call: -; v_call: TRBV18; cdr3_aa: CASSPVNRDIWTDTQYF; cdr3_nt: TGTGCCAGCTCACCTGTAAACCGGGACATCTGGACAGATACGCAGTATTTT
j_call: TRBJ1-2; clone_size: -; d_call: -; v_call: TRBV5-1; cdr3_aa: CASSDSSPGYTF; cdr3_nt: TGCGCCAGCAGTGACAGCTCTCCCGGCTACACCTTC
j_call: TRBJ2-1; clone_size: once; d_call: TRBD2; v_call: TRBV7-9; cdr3_aa: CASRPLAGGLGNEQFF; cdr3_nt: TGTGCCAGCAGGCCCCTAGCGGGAGGGCTGGGCAATGAGCAGTTCTTC
j_call: TRBJ2-6; clone_size: -; d_call: TRBD1; v_call: TRBV20-1; cdr3_aa: CSASPGGGRLAGANVLTF; cdr3_nt: TGCAGTGCCAGTCCAGGGGGCGGAAGATTAGCTGGGGCCAACGTCCTGACTTTC
j_call: TRBJ2-7; clone_size: -; d_call: -; v_call: TRBV6-5; cdr3_aa: CASSYSNQGLTYEQYF; cdr3_nt: TGTGCCAGCAGTTACTCGAATCAGGGTTTGACGTACGAGCAGTACTTC
j_call: TRBJ2-2; clone_size: -; d_call: TRBD1; v_call: TRBV9; cdr3_aa: CASSFRDRGISGVTGELFF; cdr3_nt: TGTGCCAGCAGCTTCCGGGACAGGGGGATTAGCGGAGTAACCGGGGAGCTGTTTTTT